The 31 T cell receptor beta chains below were found in one sample sequenced in a study of blood T cell repertoires in COVID-19. Profiled with immunoSEQ multiplex PCR; TCRdb holds only in-frame clones, not every one. The table has roughly 320,000 clones, roughly 90% seen once. Sequencing was performed on PBMCs or T cells enriched from blood (not recorded which). The source is a woman aged 30 to 39 who had been exposed to COVID-19.

The chain has TRBV10-3 and TRBJ2-5; TRBD2 aligns across 10 bases. The trim removed 4 bases at V and 5 bases at J, leaving 4 bases unmatched. The length of the CDR3 is 14 residues. Germline V gene lookup returns CDR1 ENHRY and CDR2 SYGVKD. This CDR3 is CAISAASGGETQYF. In DNA form, the CDR3 reads TGTGCCATCAGTGCAGCTAGCGGGGGTGAGACCCAGTACTTC.

The chain recombines TRBV19 with TRBJ2-2; tentative D call: TRBD1 (5 bases). This CDR3 comprises 15 residues. Per the germline V gene, CDR1 is LNHDA and CDR2 is SQIVND (reference sequence). V dropped 7 bases and J dropped 0 bases, with 12 bases sitting between them. CDR3 in DNA: TGTGCCAGTATAGGGGCGGTCGCGAACACCGGGGAGCTGTTTTTT. Translation gives CASIGAVANTGELFF. Combining the CDR3 with reference TRBV19 and TRBJ2-2 gives the whole variable domain DGGITQSPKYLFRKEGQNVTLSCEQNLNHDAMYWYRQDPGQGLRLIYYSQIVNDFQKGDIAEGYSVSREKKESFPLTVTSAQKNPTAFYLCASIGAVANTGELFFGEGSRLTVL.

The rearrangement uses TRBV5-1 and TRBJ2-7, with D tentatively TRBD1 (5 bases). V was pared by 0 bases and J by 1 base, with 23 bases between. Germline V gives CDR1 SGHRS, CDR2 YFSETQ. This CDR3 comprises 19 residues. The DNA for the CDR3 is TGCGCCAGCAGCTTGGCCCCCCTCGGGCAGGGCGCTTCATCCTACGAGCAGTACTTC. It encodes CASSLAPLGQGASSYEQYF. The whole variable domain, remainder taken from reference TRBV5-1 and TRBJ2-7, is KAGVTQTPRYLIKTRGQQVTLSCSPISGHRSVSWYQQTPGQGLQFLFEYFSETQRNKGNFPGRFSGRQFSNSRSEMNVSTLELGDSALYLCASSLAPLGQGASSYEQYFGPGTRLTVT.

V usage is TRBV10-3 and J usage is TRBJ2-7; 10 bases map to TRBD1. CDR3 length: 15 amino acids. The trim removed 2 bases at V and 2 bases at J, leaving 3 bases unmatched. Germline V lookup: CDR1 ENHRY, CDR2 SYGVKD. DNA for the CDR3: TGTGCCATCAGTGAGCCCGGGACAGGGGCCTACGAGCAGTACTTC. Translating gives CAISEPGTGAYEQYF.

The rearrangement joins TRBV18 to TRBJ2-7; 10 positions match TRBD2. This CDR3 has 16 residues. Per germline, CDR1 KGHSH and CDR2 LQKENI. After removal of 6 bases from V and 2 bases from J, the junction contained 10 bases not matched to a gene. The DNA for the CDR3 is TGTGCCAGCTCCCTTCGGGCTAGCGGGGGCACCTACGAGCAGTACTTC. Protein product: CASSLRASGGTYEQYF. The complete variable domain, with remaining parts taken from reference TRBV18 and TRBJ2-7, reads NAGVMQNPRHLVRRRGQEARLRCSPMKGHSHVYWYRQLPEEGLKFMVYLQKENIIDESGMPKERFSAEFPKEGPSILRIQQVVRGDSAAYFCASSLRASGGTYEQYFGPGTRLTVT.

This sequence joins TRBV18 and TRBJ2-2; D perhaps matches TRBD1 (6 bases). With 0 bases removed from V and 5 bases from J, the gap between germline ends came to 10 bases. The CDR3 spans 15 residues. Germline V gene lookup returns CDR1 KGHSH and CDR2 LQKENI. CDR3 bases: TGTGCCAGCTCACCACCTAACACAGGGACCGGGGAGCTGTTTTTT. It is translated as CASSPPNTGTGELFF.

CDR3: CASSLESNQPQHF. The DNA for the CDR3 is TGTGCCAGCAGCTTGGAGAGCAATCAGCCCCAGCATTTT. The V gene is TRBV11-2, the J gene TRBJ1-5; D is ambiguous. This CDR3 region has 13 residues. Germline V gives CDR1 SGHAT, CDR2 FQNNGV. V lost 3 bases, J lost 1 base, and 4 bases lay in between.

In this sample, this clone turned up a few times. The chain employs TRBV5-1 and TRBJ1-5; the D is unclear. V shed 4 bases and J shed 1 base, with 9 bases lying between them. Germline V gene data show CDR1 as SGHRS and CDR2 as YFSETQ. The CDR3 has 14 amino acids. The CDR3 sequence is CASSPGWSNQPQHF. DNA of the CDR3: TGCGCCAGCAGCCCGGGGTGGAGCAATCAGCCCCAGCATTTT. The full variable domain, its missing parts supplied by reference TRBV5-1 and TRBJ1-5, is KAGVTQTPRYLIKTRGQQVTLSCSPISGHRSVSWYQQTPGQGLQFLFEYFSETQRNKGNFPGRFSGRQFSNSRSEMNVSTLELGDSALYLCASSPGWSNQPQHFGDGTRLSIL.

There are a few counts of this clone. The genes are TRBV6-6 and TRBJ2-1; TRBD1 is a possible D gene (6 bases). CDR3 length: 15 amino acids. The V gene's germline CDR1 is MNHNY and CDR2 SVGAGI (reference sequence). Trimming removed 6 bases from V and 4 bases from J, with 16 bases in between. As DNA, the CDR3 is TGTGCCAGCAGAAACCCCACAGGGATATACAATGAGCAGTTCTTC. Protein: CASRNPTGIYNEQFF.

The chain combines TRBV6-5 with TRBJ2-6; TRBD2 is a possible D gene (5 bases). V was trimmed by 6 bases and J by 0 bases, leaving 6 bases between them. This CDR3 contains 14 residues. Germline-derived CDR1 and CDR2 are MNHEY and SVGAGI. The CDR3: CASSRGSGANVLTF. The CDR3 region has the DNA TGTGCCAGCAGCCGGGGCTCTGGGGCCAACGTCCTGACTTTC.

A single count supports this clone. V and J are TRBV10-3 and TRBJ2-2, with 7 nucleotides matching TRBD1. After removal of 6 bases from V and 4 bases from J, the junction contained 5 bases not matched to a gene. CDR1 and CDR2 (germline): ENHRY, SYGVKD. The CDR3 consists of 14 residues. The CDR3 loop reads CAIRDRDSTGELFF. For the CDR3, the DNA is TGTGCCATCAGGGACCGGGACAGCACCGGGGAGCTGTTTTTT.

This sequence joins TRBV12-3 or TRBV12-4 and TRBJ2-7; D not certain. The CDR3 is made up of 11 amino acids. Deletions cut 5 bases from V and 3 bases from J, with 5 bases between. The CDR3 loop is CASSANYEQYF. In DNA, the CDR3 is TGTGCCAGCAGTGCGAACTACGAGCAGTACTTC.

The genes are TRBV3-1 (or the pseudogene TRBV3-2) and TRBJ1-5; unclear D gene. Germline values: CDR1 LGHDT, CDR2 YNNKEL (reference sequence). There are 13 residues in the CDR3. V gave up 4 bases and J gave up 4 bases, with 8 bases separating them. The CDR3 DNA sequence: TGTGCCAGCAGCCCCGGGAGAAATCAGCCCCAGCATTTT. Protein product: CASSPGRNQPQHF.

V and J are TRBV27 and TRBJ1-2; TRBD1 matches 7 bases. After removal of 5 bases from V and 8 bases from J, the junction contained 11 bases not matched to a gene. The CDR3 runs 14 residues. Germline CDR1 and CDR2: MNHEY and SMNVEV (reference sequence). The CDR3 protein is CASSSNRGEEGYTF. The DNA of the CDR3 is TGTGCCAGCAGTAGTAACAGGGGTGAGGAGGGCTACACCTTC.

The V call is TRBV5-1, the J call TRBJ2-7; 8 nucleotides match TRBD1. In germline, CDR1 is SGHRS, CDR2 YFSETQ. Trimming removed 6 bases from V and 2 bases from J; junction bases left unmatched: 7. The CDR3 is 14 residues long. The CDR3 reads CASTRTGHPYEQYF. The CDR3, as DNA: TGCGCCAGCACCCGGACAGGGCACCCCTACGAGCAGTACTTC.

The chain links TRBV29-1 to TRBJ2-5, with D tentatively TRBD1 (5 bases). V lost 4 bases and J 5 bases, leaving 11 bases between the germline ends. Germline V gene sequence: CDR1 SQVTM, CDR2 ANQGSEA. This CDR3 has 12 residues. For the CDR3, the DNA is TGCAGCGTTGCCGAAAACAGGGAGACCCAGTACTTC. Residues: CSVAENRETQYF. The entire variable domain, with the rest obtained from reference TRBV29-1 and TRBJ2-5, is as follows: SAVISQKPSRDICQRGTSLTIQCQVDSQVTMMFWYRQQPGQSLTLIATANQGSEATYESGFVIDKFPISRPNLTFSTLTVSNMSPEDSSIYLCSVAENRETQYFGPGTRLLVL.

This clone was seen once. This sequence joins TRBV19 and TRBJ1-6, with TRBD1 identical over 8 bases. This CDR3 spans 15 amino acids. Per germline, CDR1 LNHDA and CDR2 SQIVND (reference sequence). V lost 7 bases, J lost 10 bases, and 12 bases stayed unmatched. CDR3 nucleotide sequence: TGTGCCAGTAAAGTTTCTTTCGCAGGGGGCTCACCCCTCCACTTT. Its protein is CASKVSFAGGSPLHF.

The V gene is TRBV2, the J gene TRBJ2-7; maybe TRBD2 (5 bases). The CDR3 covers 15 residues. Trimming cost V 11 bases and J 5 bases, with 25 bases left between them. Germline V gene sequence: CDR1 SNHLY, CDR2 FYNNEI. This CDR3 is CAGLTSRAVPDEQYF. The CDR3 DNA reads TGTGCCGGACTGACCTCGAGAGCGGTACCCGACGAGCAGTACTTC.

The V call is TRBV25-1, the J call TRBJ2-7; a weak D match, TRBD1 (6 bases). Germline V gives CDR1 MGHDK, CDR2 SYGVNS. The CDR3 has 15 amino acids. V lost 7 bases and J 3 bases, leaving 19 bases between the germline ends. CDR3 nucleotide sequence: TGTGCCAGCATTAACTCCAGGGGCGACATCTACGAGCAGTACTTC. Its translation is CASINSRGDIYEQYF.

The gene calls are TRBV7-9 and TRBJ2-7; D is unclear. Trimming cost V 3 bases and J 0 bases, with 6 bases left between them. The V gene's germline CDR1 is SEHNR and CDR2 FQNEAQ (reference sequence). The CDR3 totals 13 residues. The CDR3 coding sequence is TGTGCCAGCAGCTTTCTCCTCTCCTACGAGCAGTACTTC. As protein: CASSFLLSYEQYF.

The chain links TRBV30 to TRBJ2-7, with 9 bases lining up with TRBD1. CDR1 is GTSNPN, CDR2 SVGIG, per germline (reference sequence). The CDR3 runs 14 residues. With 2 bases clipped from V and 5 bases from J, the junction kept 7 bases outside the gene matches. Here the CDR3 reads CAWSPGQGIHEQYF. In nucleotides, the CDR3 is TGTGCCTGGAGTCCGGGACAGGGAATCCACGAGCAGTACTTC.

The rearrangement links TRBV19 to TRBJ1-6; D may be TRBD1 (6 bases). Germline lookup yields CDR1 LNHDA and CDR2 SQIVND (reference sequence). The CDR3 is 14 amino acids. Deletions cut 7 bases from V and 5 bases from J, with 12 bases between. The CDR3 coding sequence is TGTGCCAGTAAAGCGGACAGTCATAATTCACCCCTCCACTTT. This gives the protein CASKADSHNSPLHF.

The chain joins TRBV3-1 (or the pseudogene TRBV3-2) to TRBJ2-5; TRBD1 might be the D (6 bases). Trimming cost V 3 bases and J 5 bases, with 16 bases left between them. The CDR3 has 15 amino acids. CDR1 and CDR2 from the germline V gene are LGHDT and YNNKEL (reference sequence). Here the CDR3 reads CASSQPRGWRETQYF. CDR3 bases: TGTGCCAGCAGCCAGCCCAGGGGCTGGAGGGAGACCCAGTACTTC.

The CDR3 here is CASTWGSSSGNTIYF. In DNA, the CDR3 is TGTGCCAGCACTTGGGGCAGCTCCTCTGGAAACACCATATATTTT. The V gene is TRBV6-5, the J gene TRBJ1-3; weak D call: TRBD1 (5 bases). The germline V gene encodes CDR1 MNHEY and CDR2 SVGAGI. The CDR3 sequence is 15 residues long. V lost 7 bases to trimming and J lost 0 bases, with 13 bases between them.

The J gene is TRBJ1-4, the V gene TRBV18, with 9 bases fitting TRBD1. The CDR3 contains 16 residues. With V trimmed by 4 bases and J by 7 bases, 10 bases remained unmatched. Germline V lookup: CDR1 KGHSH, CDR2 LQKENI. The DNA of the CDR3 is TGTGCCAGCTCACAACATTTGGACAGGGGAAGTGAAAAACTGTTTTTT. Translating it yields CASSQHLDRGSEKLFF.

This chain uses TRBV15 with TRBJ2-5; TRBD1 matches 7 bases. There are 14 residues in the CDR3. CDR1 is LNHNV, CDR2 YYDKDF, per germline (reference sequence). J gave up 2 bases and V 4 bases, and 4 bases lay outside the gene matches. The CDR3 DNA sequence: TGTGCCACCAGCAAGGGACAGCTACAAGAGACCCAGTACTTC. This encodes CATSKGQLQETQYF.

In its sample, this clone was seen once. The chain recombines TRBV4-3 with TRBJ2-2; 9 nucleotides line up with TRBD1. The CDR3 spans 16 residues. J gave up 1 base and V 6 bases, and 6 bases lay outside the gene matches. From germline, CDR1 is LGHNA and CDR2 YSLEER. In DNA form, the CDR3 reads TGCGCCAGCAGTCCCCGGGACAGGGAGAACACCGGGGAGCTGTTTTTT. Translating it yields CASSPRDRENTGELFF.

The V call is TRBV5-5, the J call TRBJ1-2; 7 nucleotides line up with TRBD1. The germline gives CDR1 SGHKS, CDR2 YYEKEE (reference sequence). V was pared by 2 bases and J by 4 bases, with 8 bases of the junction left unmatched. The CDR3 totals 15 residues. CDR3 region: CASSFQPGGRYGYTF. The CDR3 DNA is TGTGCCAGCAGCTTCCAGCCAGGGGGACGCTATGGCTACACCTTC.

The chain recombines TRBV18 with TRBJ1-1, with D hard to call. The V gene's germline CDR1 is KGHSH and CDR2 LQKENI. Trimming took off 3 bases at V and 6 bases at J, with 14 bases between the two ends. CDR3 length equals 14 residues. CDR3 loop: CASSPPMREPEAFF. The CDR3 nucleotides read TGTGCCAGCTCACCCCCGATGAGGGAACCTGAAGCTTTCTTT.

This sequence joins TRBV30 and TRBJ1-3; D not certain. Trimming removed 2 bases at V and 1 base at J, with 6 bases between. In germline, CDR1 is GTSNPN, CDR2 SVGIG (reference sequence). The CDR3 covers 13 residues. The DNA for the CDR3 is TGTGCCTGGAGTTCCCATTCTGGAAACACCATATATTTT. Residues: CAWSSHSGNTIYF.

The rearrangement joins TRBV11-2 to TRBJ1-1; perhaps TRBD1 as D (6 bases). V was trimmed by 6 bases and J by 3 bases, leaving 17 bases between them. Germline V gene sequence: CDR1 SGHAT, CDR2 FQNNGV. The CDR3 consists of 15 residues. The CDR3 nucleotides read TGTGCCAGCAGAGTCGGACAGATACCTGACACTGAAGCTTTCTTT. It is translated as CASRVGQIPDTEAFF.